Below are 30 T cell receptor beta chains sequenced from a single sample in a study of identical twins. Using its own MiXCR run on the 5' RACE reads, TCRdb lists one record per CDR3 protein. The sample carries 650,000 to 750,000 distinct CDR3 sequences, over 20% recorded once. The sample was also reused in another study, on T cells expressing NK-cell markers.

The sequencing input was PBMCs. Every receptor here comes from a woman younger than 35 in good health.

This clonotype has more than one count but fewer than ten. The chain employs TRBV6-2 or TRBV6-3 and TRBJ2-7; D is uncertain. This CDR3 is 13 amino acids long. CDR1 and CDR2 from the germline V gene are MNHEY and SVGEGT. V lost 5 bases and J 2 bases, leaving 10 bases between the germline ends. CDR3 coding DNA: TGTGCCAGCAGTCATAGACAAACCTACGAGCAGTACTTC. It yields the protein CASSHRQTYEQYF.

The rearrangement links TRBV12-3 or TRBV12-4 to TRBJ1-2; 7 bases are a match to TRBD1. The length of the CDR3 is 14 residues. V gave up 3 bases and J gave up 6 bases; unmatched junction bases: 7. Here the CDR3 reads CASSFAGTDDGYTF. For the CDR3, the DNA is TGTGCCAGCAGTTTTGCCGGGACAGACGATGGCTACACCTTC.

This clonotype was counted a few times. This chain uses TRBV5-6 with TRBJ1-6; 9 bases line up with TRBD1. V trimming: 8 bases; J trimming: 7 bases; junction bases outside the gene matches: 7. The CDR3 extends over 14 amino acids. Germline CDR1 and CDR2: SGHDT and YYEEEE. The CDR3 DNA reads as TGTGCCAGTGGACAGGGGACTATCAATTCACCCCTCCACTTT. Translated, it gives CASGQGTINSPLHF.

This clonotype was detected a few times. The chain uses TRBV12-3 or TRBV12-4 and TRBJ2-3; 15 nucleotides align to TRBD2. V was clipped by 5 bases and J by 7 bases; unmatched bases: 13. There are 18 residues in the CDR3. The CDR3 is CASSTGTSGGPWGYTQYF. CDR3 bases: TGTGCCAGCAGTACCGGGACTAGCGGGGGGCCCTGGGGGTATACGCAGTATTTT.

The chain has TRBV5-5 and TRBJ2-3; tentatively, D is TRBD1 (6 bases). This CDR3 spans 15 amino acids. With 0 bases removed from V and 6 bases from J, the gap between germline ends came to 14 bases. Germline assignment: CDR1 SGHKS and CDR2 YYEKEE (reference sequence). CDR3 loop: CASSLVQPQGDTQYF. CDR3 coding DNA: TGTGCCAGCAGCTTGGTCCAACCCCAGGGGGATACGCAGTATTTT.

This clonotype has more than one count but fewer than ten. This chain connects TRBV5-1 to TRBJ2-1; perhaps TRBD2 as D (7 bases). Per the germline V gene, CDR1 is SGHRS and CDR2 is YFSETQ. This CDR3 is built from 14 residues. V was shortened by 4 bases and J by 12 bases, with 20 bases between the two germline ends. Written as DNA, the CDR3 is TGCGCCAGCAGCGGATTACAGGGAGGGGGTCTGCAGTTCTTC. This gives the protein CASSGLQGGGLQFF.

In its sample, this clonotype was seen many times. The chain recombines TRBV20-1 with TRBJ2-1, with no clear D. The CDR3 is 12 amino acids. Germline CDR1 is DFQATT and CDR2 is SNEGSKA (reference sequence). V was cut by 7 bases and J by 7 bases, with 14 bases left in between. CDR3 sequence (DNA): TGCAGTGTCATTGAGCGTGGAAATGAGCAGTTCTTC. The encoded protein is CSVIERGNEQFF.

The genes are TRBV20-1 and TRBJ2-1; 9 positions agree with TRBD2. The CDR3 is 17 amino acids. With 6 bases clipped from V and 0 bases from J, the junction kept 12 bases outside the gene matches. The germline V gene encodes CDR1 DFQATT and CDR2 SNEGSKA (reference sequence). The CDR3 nucleotides are TGCAGTGCGGAGAGGGGCGGGGGGGCTCTCTCCTACAATGAGCAGTTCTTC. This encodes CSAERGGGALSYNEQFF.

This chain joins TRBV11-2 and TRBJ2-7, with 7 bases aligning to TRBD2. The V and J ends lost 3 bases and 5 bases, in that order; junction bases with no gene match: 7. Looked up from germline, CDR1 is SGHAT and CDR2 is FQNNGV. The CDR3 runs to 14 residues. The CDR3 is CASSFTSESHEQYF. CDR3 nucleotide sequence: TGTGCCAGCAGCTTCACTAGCGAATCCCACGAGCAGTACTTC. Full variable domain (rest looked up from reference TRBV11-2 and TRBJ2-7): EAGVAQSPRYKIIEKRQSVAFWCNPISGHATLYWYQQILGQGPKLLIQFQNNGVVDDSQLPKDRFSAERLKGVDSTLKIQPAKLEDSAVYLCASSFTSESHEQYFGPGTRLTVT.

This chain uses TRBV9 with TRBJ2-7; 7 bases map to TRBD2. The CDR3 consists of 15 residues. Per germline, CDR1 SGDLS and CDR2 YYNGEE. J was trimmed by 5 bases and V by 0 bases; bases with no gene match: 8. The CDR3 DNA is TGTGCCAGCAGCGTAGTAGGGAGGGACGAGAACGAGCAGTACTTC. This sequence encodes CASSVVGRDENEQYF.

The rearrangement joins TRBV20-1 to TRBJ1-1, with D uncertain. The CDR3 covers 13 residues. CDR1 and CDR2 (germline): DFQATT, SNEGSKA (reference sequence). Between the trimmed V and J ends, which lost 1 base and 1 base, there was a span of 7 bases. CDR3: CSARVEQNTEAFF. The CDR3 DNA sequence: TGCAGTGCTAGAGTTGAGCAGAACACTGAAGCTTTCTTT.

The genes are TRBV29-1 and TRBJ2-7; D might be TRBD2 (5 bases). This CDR3 has 12 amino acids. Germline V CDR1 and CDR2: SQVTM, ANQGSEA. V lost 0 bases and J lost 6, with 9 bases in between. In nucleotides, the CDR3 is TGCAGCGTTGAAGAGGAGGACTTCGAGCAGTACTTC. This translates into CSVEEEDFEQYF.

The CDR3 DNA sequence: TGTGCCAGCAGTTACTCCCCAGGCATCGAGACCCAGTACTTC. This gives the protein CASSYSPGIETQYF. This chain connects TRBV6-5 to TRBJ2-5; D not certain. The germline CDR1 and CDR2 sequences are MNHEY and SVGAGI. This CDR3 spans 14 amino acids. V was clipped by 0 bases and J by 5 bases, with 10 bases between them.

This chain connects TRBV12-3 or TRBV12-4 to TRBJ2-7; TRBD1 is a possible D gene (6 bases). V lost 6 bases, J lost 2 bases, and 17 bases lay in between. This CDR3 region has 15 residues. This chain's CDR3 is CASSLTGLDTYEQYF. The CDR3 DNA is TGTGCCAGCAGCCTTACAGGGTTGGACACCTACGAGCAGTACTTC.

The chain recombines TRBV20-1 with TRBJ2-3; TRBD2 agrees at 8 bases. The CDR3 is 17 amino acids. V shed 1 base and J 1 base; nucleotides not matched to a gene: 10. The germline gives CDR1 DFQATT, CDR2 SNEGSKA (reference sequence). DNA of the CDR3: TGCAGTGCTAGAGTCGAGGCTAGCGGGTCTCGCACAGATACGCAGTATTTT. Translating gives CSARVEASGSRTDTQYF.

This clonotype was seen a few times. The rearrangement uses TRBV5-8 and TRBJ1-2; 9 nucleotides line up with TRBD1. CDR3 length: 15 amino acids. After removal of 1 base from V and 7 bases from J, the junction contained 8 bases not matched to a gene. Looked up from germline, CDR1 is SGHTS and CDR2 is YDEGEE. Here the CDR3 reads CASSLRDRARGGYTF. The CDR3 DNA reads as TGTGCCAGCAGCTTGCGGGACAGGGCTCGAGGTGGCTACACCTTC.

Note on this clonotype: This clone may be a read error of a much larger clone one base away. The chain links TRBV3-1 to TRBJ2-2; the D gene is possibly TRBD1 (5 bases). The germline gives CDR1 LGHDT, CDR2 YNNKEL (reference sequence). CDR3 length: 12 amino acids. Trimming cost V 5 bases and J 5 bases, with 6 bases left between them. CDR3 nucleotide sequence: TGTGCCAGCAGCGCAGGGACCGGGGAGCTGTTTTTT. This gives the protein CASSAGTGELFF.

V is TRBV29-1 and J is TRBJ2-7; D call uncertain. Looked up from germline, CDR1 is SQVTM and CDR2 is ANQGSEA. V was clipped by 5 bases and J by 0 bases, with 8 bases between them. The CDR3 consists of 12 residues. The CDR3, as DNA: TGCAGCGTTCTTCTGAGCTCCTACGAGCAGTACTTC. The encoded protein is CSVLLSSYEQYF.

In its sample, this clonotype was seen many times. The rearrangement joins TRBV10-3 to TRBJ2-1, with TRBD2 matching 14 bases. Losses at the gene ends were 0 bases for V and 6 bases for J; bases not matched to a gene: 1. CDR3 length: 16 amino acids. Looked up from germline, CDR1 is ENHRY and CDR2 is SYGVKD. The CDR3 reads CAISESGTSGGNEQFF. CDR3 nucleotides: TGTGCCATCAGTGAGTCGGGGACTAGCGGGGGCAATGAGCAGTTCTTC.

This clonotype was recorded a few times. J is TRBJ2-5 and V is TRBV18; no reliable D call. The CDR3 is 13 residues long. Per germline, CDR1 KGHSH and CDR2 LQKENI. V lost 3 bases, J lost 2 bases, and 7 bases lay in between. CDR3 residues: CASSPVRQETQYF. Here the CDR3 DNA reads TGTGCCAGCTCACCGGTTAGACAAGAGACCCAGTACTTC.

The chain recombines TRBV11-2 with TRBJ2-2; TRBD1 agrees at 8 bases. CDR3 length equals 17 residues. The junction had 9 bases not matched to a gene; V was cut back by 5 bases and J by 1 base. Germline CDR1 is SGHAT and CDR2 is FQNNGV. CDR3 in amino acids: CASSLPPGTGNTGELFF. In DNA, the CDR3 is TGTGCCAGCAGCCTACCCCCCGGGACAGGGAACACCGGGGAGCTGTTTTTT.

Many counts were recorded for this clonotype. The V and J genes are TRBV12-3 or TRBV12-4 and TRBJ1-2; D is perhaps TRBD1 (5 bases). The CDR3 runs 14 residues. Trimming took off 3 bases at V and 7 bases at J, with 15 bases between the two ends. The CDR3 DNA reads TGTGCCAGCAGTTTCGGTGGGGGAGCCCGTGGCTACACCTTC. Its protein product is CASSFGGGARGYTF.

J is TRBJ2-7 and V is TRBV27, with 10 bases lining up with TRBD2. The CDR3 length is 15 residues. Per germline, CDR1 MNHEY and CDR2 SMNVEV (reference sequence). With V trimmed by 3 bases and J by 3 bases, 5 bases remained unmatched. The CDR3 loop is CASSFSGGLRYEQYF. The CDR3 DNA sequence: TGTGCCAGCAGTTTTAGCGGGGGGCTCCGCTACGAGCAGTACTTC.

This clonotype was counted ten times or more. The chain uses TRBV6-1 and TRBJ2-7; D might be TRBD1 or TRBD2, each matching 5 bases. CDR3 length: 14 amino acids. Trimming removed 6 bases from V and 2 bases from J, with 14 bases in between. The germline CDR1 and CDR2 sequences are MNHNS and SASEGT. This chain's CDR3 is CASSLLGATYEQYF. The CDR3 DNA is TGTGCCAGCAGCCTTCTCGGGGCCACCTACGAGCAGTACTTC.

This clonotype was detected only a few times. V and J are TRBV5-1 and TRBJ1-3, with D maybe TRBD1 (6 bases). Trimming shortened V by 0 bases and J by 1 base, and 11 bases separated the two germline ends. CDR1 and CDR2 (germline): SGHRS, YFSETQ. The CDR3 is 16 residues long. In nucleotides, the CDR3 is TGCGCCAGCAGCTTGGCAGACAGGATATCTGGAAACACCATATATTTT. Translation: CASSLADRISGNTIYF.

The chain employs TRBV12-3 or TRBV12-4 and TRBJ2-7, with 8 bases that match TRBD1. CDR3 size: 17 residues. The ends lost 2 bases at V and 1 base at J; junction bases unmatched: 10. CDR3 amino acids: CASSLSPHRGISYEQYF. CDR3 nucleotide sequence: TGTGCCAGCAGTTTATCTCCCCACAGGGGGATTTCCTACGAGCAGTACTTC.

The chain uses TRBV6-2 or TRBV6-3 and TRBJ2-1; 13 bases map to TRBD2. The length of the CDR3 is 15 residues. Germline V gene lookup returns CDR1 MNHEY and CDR2 SVGEGT. Trimming at V came to 4 bases and at J to 7 bases, leaving 4 bases not matched to a gene. CDR3 DNA sequence: TGTGCCAGCAGTTCCGGGACTAGCGGGATAAATGAGCAGTTCTTC. This codes for CASSSGTSGINEQFF.

This clonotype was picked up a small number of times. The rearrangement joins TRBV5-1 to TRBJ2-3; D uncertain. The germline V gene encodes CDR1 SGHRS and CDR2 YFSETQ. V was clipped by 6 bases and J by 4 bases, with 9 bases between them. This CDR3 spans 12 amino acids. In nucleotides, the CDR3 is TGCGCCAGCACCATGGTTGCAGATACGCAGTATTTT. Amino acid sequence: CASTMVADTQYF.

This clonotype appeared a few times. The V call is TRBV27, the J call TRBJ2-7; a weak D match, TRBD2 (6 bases). Germline V gives CDR1 MNHEY, CDR2 SMNVEV (reference sequence). CDR3 length equals 13 residues. The ends were cut back, 2 bases at V and 3 bases at J, with 8 bases in the middle. The CDR3, as DNA: TGTGCCAGCAGTTTAGGGGGGATCTACGAGCAGTACTTC. This gives the protein CASSLGGIYEQYF.

The genes are TRBV12-3 or TRBV12-4 and TRBJ2-3, with 9 bases aligning to TRBD2. The CDR3 extends over 16 amino acids. The V segment lost 6 bases and the J segment 2 bases; nucleotides outside the gene matches: 9. The CDR3 spells CASRLGLAGFTDTQYF. The CDR3 nucleotides read TGTGCCAGCAGGCTGGGCCTAGCGGGGTTCACAGATACGCAGTATTTT.